A selection of T cell receptor beta chains follows, all from one sample in a study of cytotoxic CD8 clonotypes in ibrutinib-treated CLL. Method: immunoSEQ multiplex PCR; TCRdb's copy keeps in-frame clones and lacks some. The data contain over 150,000 clones, approximately 77% of them singletons. The material sequenced was PBMCs, taken after 12 months of ibrutinib treatment. All receptors come from a human donor with chronic lymphocytic leukemia. Both conserved end residues are part of each CDR3. A D gene is named only where the DNA matches it firmly. A row's size may be missing; if present it is once, few, many or a size class.

V	size	D	J	CDR3	DNA
TRBV6-5	NA	NA	TRBJ2-7	CATGESSYEQYF	TGTGCCACGGGGGAAAGCTCCTACGAGCAGTACTTC
TRBV7-2	NA	NA	TRBJ2-6	CASSLETGANVLTF	TGTGCCAGCAGCTTGGAAACTGGGGCCAACGTCCTGACTTTC
TRBV11-2	NA	TRBD1	TRBJ1-1	CASSYFERTGSTEAFF	TGTGCCAGCAGCTACTTCGAGAGGACAGGGAGCACTGAAGCTTTCTTT
TRBV28	NA	NA	TRBJ1-5	CASSLSGHYSNQPQHF	TGTGCCAGCAGTTTATCGGGACACTATAGCAATCAGCCCCAGCATTTT
TRBV18	few	TRBD1	TRBJ1-2	CASSIDRASNGYTF	TGTGCCAGCTCAATTGACAGGGCCTCCAATGGCTACACCTTC
TRBV7-3	NA	NA	TRBJ2-3	CASSLRGLTDTQYF	TGTGCCAGCAGCTTAAGGGGACTTACAGATACGCAGTATTTT
TRBV6-6	NA	NA	TRBJ2-7	CASSYQSSLVHEQYF	TGTGCCAGCAGTTATCAATCGTCCTTAGTGCACGAGCAGTACTTC
TRBV6-1	NA	TRBD1	TRBJ1-4	CASSEGDRNNEKLFF	TGTGCCAGCAGTGAGGGGGACAGGAATAATGAAAAACTGTTTTTT
TRBV10-3	NA	NA	TRBJ1-5	CAISERGPRNQPQHF	TGTGCCATCAGTGAAAGAGGTCCAAGGAATCAGCCCCAGCATTTT
TRBV2	many	NA	TRBJ2-1	CASTGLFDEQFF	TGTGCCAGCACGGGCTTATTCGATGAGCAGTTCTTC
TRBV25-1	many	NA	TRBJ1-1	CASSPGHSIGNTEAFF	TGTGCCAGCAGCCCGGGACACTCCATTGGGAACACTGAAGCTTTCTTT
TRBV7-2	NA	NA	TRBJ2-7	CASSPAYTLSF	TGTGCCAGCAGCCCAGCATACACGCTGAGCTTC
TRBV4-1	once	TRBD2	TRBJ2-3	CASSQPTSGDYTQYF	TGCGCCAGCAGCCAACCGACTAGCGGAGATTATACGCAGTATTTT
TRBV10-3	NA	NA	TRBJ2-7	CATKQVSYEQYF	TGTGCCACAAAGCAGGTTTCCTACGAGCAGTACTTC
TRBV11-3	NA	NA	TRBJ1-3	CASSLRSGNTIYF	TGTGCCAGCAGCTTACGATCTGGAAACACCATATATTTT
TRBV18	NA	NA	TRBJ2-1	CASSPSIRGYNEQFF	TGTGCCAGCTCACCATCGATAAGGGGTTACAATGAGCAGTTCTTC
TRBV5-4	few	NA	TRBJ2-7	CASSPDSPLGEQYF	TGTGCCAGCAGTCCTGACAGTCCCCTCGGCGAGCAGTACTTC
TRBV14	NA	NA	TRBJ2-2	CASSPYVQVRTGELFF	TGTGCCAGCAGCCCTTATGTTCAAGTGCGCACCGGGGAGCTGTTTTTT
TRBV28	NA	NA	TRBJ1-2	CASRPASGWGGYGYTF	TGTGCCAGCAGGCCGGCGTCAGGGTGGGGCGGCTATGGCTACACCTTC
TRBV28	few	NA	TRBJ1-2	CASSPTTLDGDMRYTF	TGTGCCAGCAGTCCAACCACATTGGACGGGGATATGCGCTACACCTTC
TRBV5-4	NA	NA	TRBJ1-3	CASSLGSGSGNTIYF	TGTGCCAGCAGCCTTGGTTCGGGGTCTGGAAACACCATATATTTT
TRBV6-1	NA	TRBD2	TRBJ2-3	CASSEEGGGTDTQYF	TGTGCCAGCAGTGAAGAGGGAGGGGGCACAGATACGCAGTATTTT
TRBV11-1	few	NA	TRBJ2-5	CASSSVRGETQYF	TGTGCCAGCAGCTCGGTACGGGGGGAGACCCAGTACTTC
TRBV18	NA	NA	TRBJ2-2	CASSPGGNTGELFF	TGTGCCAGCTCACCTGGGGGGAACACCGGGGAGCTGTTTTTT
TRBV5-4	NA	NA	TRBJ1-2	CASSLTGVNYGYTF	TGTGCCAGCAGCCTGACGGGTGTAAACTATGGCTACACCTTC
TRBV2	NA	TRBD2	TRBJ2-3	CASSPPTSGYTDTQYF	TGTGCCAGCAGTCCCCCGACTAGCGGCTACACAGATACGCAGTATTTT
TRBV13	NA	TRBD2	TRBJ2-3	CASSLAGGLGGTDTQYF	TGTGCCAGCAGCCTAGCGGGGGGGCTAGGGGGCACAGATACGCAGTATTTT
TRBV7-2	NA	NA	TRBJ2-5	CASYPGGSQRAQYF	TGTGCCAGCTACCCGGGGGGCAGTCAACGGGCCCAGTACTTC
TRBV4-3	NA	NA	TRBJ2-7	CASSLGDGYEQYF	TGCGCCAGCAGCCTTGGAGACGGGTACGAGCAGTACTTC
TRBV6-5	NA	NA	TRBJ2-7	CASSYSGTGSYEQYF	TGTGCCAGCAGTTACTCCGGGACGGGTTCCTACGAGCAGTACTTC
TRBV7-8	NA	NA	TRBJ1-1	CASSLARGRVNTEAFF	TGTGCCAGCAGCTTAGCGCGTGGGAGGGTGAACACTGAAGCTTTCTTT
TRBV4-1	NA	TRBD1	TRBJ1-2	CASSLGQGGWDGYTF	TGCGCCAGCAGCCTCGGACAGGGAGGATGGGATGGCTACACCTTC
TRBV27	NA	NA	TRBJ1-5	CASSPQGFNSQPQHF	TGTGCCAGCAGTCCACAGGGATTTAATTCTCAGCCCCAGCATTTT
TRBV7-9	few	NA	TRBJ1-5	CASSLEVGGDLKPQHF	TGTGCCAGCAGCTTAGAAGTAGGGGGGGACCTGAAGCCCCAGCATTTT
TRBV19	NA	TRBD2	TRBJ2-1	CASSGGTSGGRNEQFF	TGTGCCAGTAGTGGAGGGACTAGCGGGGGGCGCAATGAGCAGTTCTTC
TRBV4-3	few	NA	TRBJ1-1	CASSDGPRGVTEAFF	TGCGCCAGCAGCGACGGGCCCAGAGGGGTCACTGAAGCTTTCTTT
TRBV5-1	NA	NA	TRBJ1-1	CASSLAGKGNTEAFF	TGCGCCAGCAGCTTGGCAGGAAAAGGGAACACTGAAGCTTTCTTT
TRBV9	NA	NA	TRBJ1-1	CASSRGVDTEAFF	TGTGCCAGCAGCAGGGGGGTTGACACTGAAGCTTTCTTT
TRBV28	NA	NA	TRBJ1-5	CASSTRDVGNQPQHF	TGTGCCAGCAGTACCAGGGACGTCGGCAATCAGCCCCAGCATTTT